The rows below give T cell receptor beta chains drawn from one sample of a study of T cell responses to AZD1222 COVID-19 vaccine. The assay was immunoSEQ multiplex PCR, and TCRdb's table has in-frame clones only and misses some. The data hold about 100,000 clones, with around nine tenths observed a single time. Sequences were derived from peripheral blood, sampled on day 0 of AZD1222 vaccination. These receptors all come from an adult in good health. Each CDR3 is given with its conserved first and last residue. The order of the fields is D gene, J gene, V gene, clone size, CDR3 DNA, CDR3 protein. A D gene is named only where the DNA matches it firmly. Size is stated for part of the rows, as once, few or many counts, or as a class when the clone is expanded.

TRBD2	TRBJ2-7	TRBV11-3	.	TGTGCCAGCAGCCGACTAGCGGGAGACAGCGAGCAGTACTTC	CASSRLAGDSEQYF
TRBD1	TRBJ1-5	TRBV11-2	.	TGTGCCAGCAGCTTCAGACAGGGTAGGGATCAGCCCCAGCATTTT	CASSFRQGRDQPQHF
.	TRBJ2-3	TRBV6-4	.	TGTGCCAGCAGTCCCGGGACTGGTACGCAGTATTTT	CASSPGTGTQYF
.	TRBJ2-7	TRBV3-1/TRBV3-2	.	TGTGCCAGCAGCCAAGGGGGCCCCCAACCCTACGAGCAGTACTTC	CASSQGGPQPYEQYF
.	TRBJ2-5	TRBV15	.	TGTGCCACCAGCAGACCCGAGGACAGCCGGGAAGAGACCCAGTACTTC	CATSRPEDSREETQYF
.	TRBJ1-4	TRBV12-3/TRBV12-4	few	TGTGCCAGCAGTTTAAATGTTAATGAAAAACTGTTTTTT	CASSLNVNEKLFF
.	TRBJ1-1	TRBV11-2	.	TGTGCCAGCAGCAACCCGTGGGCGCCTGAAGCTTTCTTT	CASSNPWAPEAFF
.	TRBJ1-2	TRBV18	.	TGTGCCAGCTCGGTCACCACAGGACCATATGGCTACACCTTC	CASSVTTGPYGYTF
.	TRBJ2-1	TRBV7-9	few	TGTGCCAGCAGCTTACTAGCGCGCAATGAGCAGTTCTTC	CASSLLARNEQFF
TRBD1	TRBJ1-2	TRBV5-1	.	TGCGCCAGCAGCGAGGGACAGAACAATGGCTACACCTTC	CASSEGQNNGYTF
.	TRBJ1-5	TRBV6-5	.	TGTGCCAGCAGCGTTGGAAATAGCAATCAGCCCCAGCATTTT	CASSVGNSNQPQHF
.	TRBJ2-5	TRBV5-1	few	TGCGCCAGCAGCTTGGTGCGAACGTCCACGACGGAGACCCAGTACTTC	CASSLVRTSTTETQYF
TRBD2	TRBJ2-7	TRBV11-3	.	TGTGCCAGCAGCTTCCTAGCGGGAGATACCTACGAGCAGTACTTC	CASSFLAGDTYEQYF
TRBD2	TRBJ2-7	TRBV9	.	TGTGCCAGCAGCGCGGGTCTAACTAGCGGGAGTGGGTCTCGCGAGCAGTACTTC	CASSAGLTSGSGSREQYF
.	TRBJ2-3	TRBV7-8	.	TGTGCCAGCAGCCTAAACCGCGGGATTGACACAGATACGCAGTATTTT	CASSLNRGIDTDTQYF
.	TRBJ1-1	TRBV29-1	.	TGCAGCCTAGAATATGACACTGAAGCTTTCTTT	CSLEYDTEAFF
TRBD1	TRBJ2-5	TRBV5-6	.	TGTGCCAGCAGCATGAACCTGGACAGGGCGGGAGAGACCCAGTACTTC	CASSMNLDRAGETQYF
.	TRBJ2-5	TRBV6-5	.	TGTGCCAGCAGTTACCCGTCAACGAAGGAGACCCAGTACTTC	CASSYPSTKETQYF
TRBD2	TRBJ2-1	TRBV19	.	TGTGCCAGTAGTATCAGAGGGTTAGCGGGAGGGTCTTACAATGAGCAGTTCTTC	CASSIRGLAGGSYNEQFF
.	TRBJ1-2	TRBV12-5	.	TGTGCTAGTGGCTCCGACGTCAACTATGGCTACACCTTC	CASGSDVNYGYTF
.	TRBJ1-1	TRBV4-1	.	TGCGCCAGCAGCTCCCGCCAGGGGTCCCTCATTGGTGAAGCTTTCTTT	CASSSRQGSLIGEAFF
TRBD1	TRBJ1-5	TRBV7-9	.	TGTGCCAGCAGCTCACAGGGGGCTGGGGGGCCCCAGCATTTT	CASSSQGAGGPQHF
TRBD1	TRBJ1-1	TRBV5-6	once	TGTGCCAGCAGACAGGGGGGAGAGAACACTGAAGCTTTCTTT	CASRQGGENTEAFF
.	TRBJ1-5	TRBV6-5	few	TGTGCCAGCACCACGGGCCACGACCAGCCCCAGCATTTT	CASTTGHDQPQHF
.	TRBJ1-2	TRBV6-6	once	TGTGCCAGTCTCGGGGCCCGTAGAGGCTACACCTTC	CASLGARRGYTF
.	TRBJ1-5	TRBV6-5	.	TGTGCCAGCATGGCGAGGGCGGGGCAGCCCCAGCATTTT	CASMARAGQPQHF
TRBD2	TRBJ2-3	TRBV7-2	.	TGTGCCAGCAGCTTAAACTCCCCGGGAGGACCGGATACGCAGTATTTT	CASSLNSPGGPDTQYF
.	TRBJ1-6	TRBV5-1	.	TGCGCCAGCCATCCCGGACAGAGCTCCTATAATTCACCCCTCCACTTT	CASHPGQSSYNSPLHF
.	TRBJ1-2	TRBV19	once	TGTGCCAGTAGTATGGGAACGAGCGGGGGCTATGGCTACACCTTC	CASSMGTSGGYGYTF
.	TRBJ2-1	TRBV6-6	.	TGTGCCAGCAGTTACTCGAGTGGAGGGGAGCAGTTCTTC	CASSYSSGGEQFF
TRBD1	TRBJ1-1	TRBV9	.	TGTGCCAGCAGCCTTCAGGGGGTTTCGTCAGTAAAAGCTTTCTTT	CASSLQGVSSVKAFF
.	TRBJ1-2	TRBV27	.	TGTGCCAGCAGTCCCCGTATCGATAGGGGATTCTATGGCTACACCTTC	CASSPRIDRGFYGYTF
TRBD1	TRBJ2-5	TRBV3-1/TRBV3-2	.	TGTGCCAGCAGCCAAGGACCAGTGGGACAGCGCCAAGAGACCCAGTACTTC	CASSQGPVGQRQETQYF
.	TRBJ1-1	TRBV27	.	TGTGCCAGCAGTGTCACAGGGATGAACACTGAAGCTTTCTTT	CASSVTGMNTEAFF
.	TRBJ1-5	TRBV10-3	.	TGTGCCATCAGTGAGACAAGCAATCAGCCCCAGCATTTT	CAISETSNQPQHF
.	TRBJ1-5	TRBV19	.	TGTGCCAGTAGTATATTCGGTAGCAATCAGCCCCAGCATTTT	CASSIFGSNQPQHF
TRBD1	TRBJ2-7	TRBV2	.	TGTGCCAGCAGTTGGACAGGGGGGACCTACGAGCAGTACTTC	CASSWTGGTYEQYF
TRBD2	TRBJ2-7	TRBV6-2/TRBV6-3	once	TGTGCCAGCAGTTACATTGAGCGGGAGAGGGGCGAGCAGTACTTC	CASSYIERERGEQYF
TRBD2	TRBJ2-3	TRBV18	.	TGTGCCAGCTCACCAGAAACGGGAGGTGTGAGAGATACGCAGTATTTT	CASSPETGGVRDTQYF
TRBD2	TRBJ2-7	TRBV18	.	TGTGCCAGCTCACTTCTAGCGGGAGACGAGCAGTACTTC	CASSLLAGDEQYF